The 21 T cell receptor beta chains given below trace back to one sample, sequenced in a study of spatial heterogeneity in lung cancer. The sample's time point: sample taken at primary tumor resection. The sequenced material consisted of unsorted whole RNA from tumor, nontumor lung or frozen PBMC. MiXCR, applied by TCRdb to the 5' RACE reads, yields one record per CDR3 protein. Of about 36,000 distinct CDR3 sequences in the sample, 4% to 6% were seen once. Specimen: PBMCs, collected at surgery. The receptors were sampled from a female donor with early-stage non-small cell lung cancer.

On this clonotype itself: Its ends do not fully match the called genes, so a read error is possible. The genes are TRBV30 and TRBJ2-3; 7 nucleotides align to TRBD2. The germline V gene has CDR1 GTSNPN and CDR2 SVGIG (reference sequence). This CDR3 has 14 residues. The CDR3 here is CAWSGTSATDKQYF. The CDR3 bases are TGTGCCTGGAGTGGAACTAGCGCGACAGATAAGCAGTATTTT.

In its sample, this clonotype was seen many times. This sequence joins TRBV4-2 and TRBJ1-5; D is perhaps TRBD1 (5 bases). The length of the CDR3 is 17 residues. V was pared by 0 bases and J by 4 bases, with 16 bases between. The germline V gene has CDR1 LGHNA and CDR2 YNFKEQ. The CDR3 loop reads CASSQDAGVGLNQPQHF. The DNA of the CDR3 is TGTGCCAGCAGCCAAGATGCGGGGGTAGGCCTAAATCAGCCCCAGCATTTT.

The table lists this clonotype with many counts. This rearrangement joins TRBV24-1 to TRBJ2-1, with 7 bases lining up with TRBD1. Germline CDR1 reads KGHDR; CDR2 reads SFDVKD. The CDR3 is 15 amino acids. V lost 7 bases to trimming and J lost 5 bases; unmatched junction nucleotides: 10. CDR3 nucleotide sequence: TGTGCCACCAGCGCACAGGGGTTGGGAGACAATGAGCAGTTCTTC. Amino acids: CATSAQGLGDNEQFF.

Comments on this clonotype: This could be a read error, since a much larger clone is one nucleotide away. This chain's CDR3 is CASNSSGGAGDTQYF. DNA for the CDR3: TGTGCCAGCAACTCGAGCGGGGGGGCAGGAGATACGCAGTATTTT. The chain carries TRBV7-2 and TRBJ2-3; 10 positions match TRBD2. The germline gives CDR1 SGHTA, CDR2 FQGNSA. The CDR3 extends over 15 amino acids. The ends lost 7 bases at V and 5 bases at J; junction bases unmatched: 9. Supplemented by reference TRBV7-2 and TRBJ2-3, the full variable domain reads GAGVSQSPSNKVTEKGKDVELRCDPISGHTALYWYRQSLGQGLEFLIYFQGNSAPDKSGLPSDRFSAERTGGSVSTLTIQRTQQEDSAVYLCASNSSGGAGDTQYFGPGTRLTVL.

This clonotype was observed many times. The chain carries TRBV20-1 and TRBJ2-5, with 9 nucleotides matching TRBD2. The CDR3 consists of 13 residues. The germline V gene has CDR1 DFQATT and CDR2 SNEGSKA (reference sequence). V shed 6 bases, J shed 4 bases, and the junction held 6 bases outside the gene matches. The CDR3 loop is CSAPGLASETQYF. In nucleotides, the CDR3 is TGCAGTGCACCAGGACTAGCGTCAGAGACCCAGTACTTC.

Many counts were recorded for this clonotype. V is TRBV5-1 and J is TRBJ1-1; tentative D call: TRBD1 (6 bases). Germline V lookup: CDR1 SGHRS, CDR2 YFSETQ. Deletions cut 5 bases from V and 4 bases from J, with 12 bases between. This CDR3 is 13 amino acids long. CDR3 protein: CASSLQGFTEAFF. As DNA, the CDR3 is TGCGCCAGCAGTCTACAGGGTTTCACTGAAGCTTTCTTT.

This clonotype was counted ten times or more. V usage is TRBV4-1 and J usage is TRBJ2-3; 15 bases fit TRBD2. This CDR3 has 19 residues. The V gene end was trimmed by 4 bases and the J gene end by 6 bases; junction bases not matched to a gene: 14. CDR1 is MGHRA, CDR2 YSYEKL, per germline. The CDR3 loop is CASSPYGTSGRPPGDTQYF. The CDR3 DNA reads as TGCGCCAGCAGCCCGTACGGGACTAGCGGGAGGCCCCCCGGGGATACGCAGTATTTT.

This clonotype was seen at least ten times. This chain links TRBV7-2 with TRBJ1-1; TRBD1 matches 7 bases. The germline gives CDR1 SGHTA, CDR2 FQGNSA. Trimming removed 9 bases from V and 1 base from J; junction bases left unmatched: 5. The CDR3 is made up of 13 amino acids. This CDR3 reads CARGGQPNTEAFF. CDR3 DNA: TGTGCCAGGGGGGGACAGCCGAACACTGAAGCTTTCTTT.

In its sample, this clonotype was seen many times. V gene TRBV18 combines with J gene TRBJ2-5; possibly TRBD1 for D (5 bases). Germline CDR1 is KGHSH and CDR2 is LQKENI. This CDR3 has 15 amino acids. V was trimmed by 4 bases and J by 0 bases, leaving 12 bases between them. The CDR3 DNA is TGTGCCAGCTCACTACAGGAATCTTACCAAGAGACCCAGTACTTC. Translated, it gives CASSLQESYQETQYF.

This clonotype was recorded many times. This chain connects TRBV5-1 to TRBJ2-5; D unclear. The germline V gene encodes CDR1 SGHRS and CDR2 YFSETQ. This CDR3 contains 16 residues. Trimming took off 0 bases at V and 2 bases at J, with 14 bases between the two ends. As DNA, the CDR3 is TGCGCCAGCAGCTTGGGGCAGGCCTCCATTCAAGAGACCCAGTACTTC. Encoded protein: CASSLGQASIQETQYF.

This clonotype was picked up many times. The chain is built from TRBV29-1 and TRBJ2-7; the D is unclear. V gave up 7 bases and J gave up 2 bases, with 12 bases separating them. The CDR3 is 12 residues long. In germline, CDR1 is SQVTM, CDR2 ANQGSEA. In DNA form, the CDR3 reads TGCAGCGCCAGTGAAGGCGCCTACGAGCAGTACTTC. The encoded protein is CSASEGAYEQYF.

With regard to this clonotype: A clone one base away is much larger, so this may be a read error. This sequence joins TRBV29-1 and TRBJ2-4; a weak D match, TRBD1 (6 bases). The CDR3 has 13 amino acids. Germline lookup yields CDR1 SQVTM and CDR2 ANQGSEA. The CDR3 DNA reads TGCACCGTTGGAAGGGGGGCCAAAAACATTCAGTACTTC. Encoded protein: CTVGRGAKNIQYF.

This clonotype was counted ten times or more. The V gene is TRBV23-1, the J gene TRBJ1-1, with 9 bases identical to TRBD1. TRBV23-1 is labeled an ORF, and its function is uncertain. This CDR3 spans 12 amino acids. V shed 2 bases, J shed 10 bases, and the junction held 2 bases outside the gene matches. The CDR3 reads CASSQRTGVAFF. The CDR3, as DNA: TGCGCCAGCAGTCAACGGACAGGGGTAGCTTTCTTT.

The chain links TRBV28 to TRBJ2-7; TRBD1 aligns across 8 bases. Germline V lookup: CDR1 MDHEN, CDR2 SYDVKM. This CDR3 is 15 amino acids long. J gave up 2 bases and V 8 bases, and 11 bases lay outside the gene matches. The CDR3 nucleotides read TGTGCCAGCTGTTCACCCGGGACAGGAGCCTACGAGCAGTACTTC. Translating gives CASCSPGTGAYEQYF.

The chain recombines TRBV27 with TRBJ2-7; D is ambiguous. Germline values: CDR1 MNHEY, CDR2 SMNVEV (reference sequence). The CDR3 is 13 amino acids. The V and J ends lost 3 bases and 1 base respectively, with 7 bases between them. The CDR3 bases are TGTGCCAGCAGTTTCTCCGTATCCTACGAGCAGTACTTC. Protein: CASSFSVSYEQYF.

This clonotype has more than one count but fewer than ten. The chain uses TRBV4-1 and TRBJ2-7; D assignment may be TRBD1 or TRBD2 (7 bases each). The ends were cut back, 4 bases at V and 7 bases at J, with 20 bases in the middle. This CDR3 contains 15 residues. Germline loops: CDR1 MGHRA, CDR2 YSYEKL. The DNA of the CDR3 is TGCGCCAGCAGCCCCCAGGGGGGGTCCCCCGGGGAGCAGTACTTC. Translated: CASSPQGGSPGEQYF.

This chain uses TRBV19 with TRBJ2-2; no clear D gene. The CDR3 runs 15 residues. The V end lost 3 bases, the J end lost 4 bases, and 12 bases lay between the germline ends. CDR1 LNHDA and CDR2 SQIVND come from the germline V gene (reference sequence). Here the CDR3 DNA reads TGTGCCAGTAGTATTGCCCTGGGTGGCACCGGGGAGCTGTTTTTT. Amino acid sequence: CASSIALGGTGELFF.

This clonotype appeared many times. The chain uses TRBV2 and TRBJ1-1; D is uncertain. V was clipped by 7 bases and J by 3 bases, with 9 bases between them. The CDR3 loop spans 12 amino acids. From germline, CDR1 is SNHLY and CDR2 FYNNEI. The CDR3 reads CASNPGYTEAFF. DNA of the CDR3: TGTGCCAGCAACCCCGGGTACACTGAAGCTTTCTTT.

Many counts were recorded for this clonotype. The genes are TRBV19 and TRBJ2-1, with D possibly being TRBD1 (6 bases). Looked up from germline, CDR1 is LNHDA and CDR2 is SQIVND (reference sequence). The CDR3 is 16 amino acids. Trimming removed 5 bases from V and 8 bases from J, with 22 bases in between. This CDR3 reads CASSPTHRARKDEQFF. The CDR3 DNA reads TGTGCCAGTAGTCCAACCCACAGGGCGCGCAAAGATGAGCAGTTCTTC.

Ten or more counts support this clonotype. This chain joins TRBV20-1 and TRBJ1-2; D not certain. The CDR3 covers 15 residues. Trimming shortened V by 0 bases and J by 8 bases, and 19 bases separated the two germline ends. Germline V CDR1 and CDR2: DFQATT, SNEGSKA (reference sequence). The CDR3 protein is CSARDQRRGEEGYTF. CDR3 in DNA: TGCAGTGCTAGAGATCAGAGGCGTGGGGAGGAGGGCTACACCTTC.

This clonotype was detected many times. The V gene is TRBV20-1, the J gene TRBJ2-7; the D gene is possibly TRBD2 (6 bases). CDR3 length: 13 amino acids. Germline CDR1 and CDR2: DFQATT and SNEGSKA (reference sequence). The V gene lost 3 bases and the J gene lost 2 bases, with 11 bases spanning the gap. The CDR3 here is CSARRRTTYEQYF. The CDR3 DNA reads TGCAGTGCTAGGAGACGGACTACCTACGAGCAGTACTTC.